This section outlines one TCR beta chain sequence together with its context. Methods used by the authors: The assay estimated nucleated cells by amplifying reference gene primers. Profiling relied on immunoSEQ multiplex PCR, and the TCRdb table lists in-frame clones only, not all of them. Clone size and the V and J calls come from that table; the DNA yielded D and trimming. The repertoire holds 110,000 to 150,000 clones, with roughly 79% as singletons. CDR3 length equals 13 residues. V dropped 9 bases and J dropped 5 bases, with 13 bases sitting between them. CDR1 is KGHDR, CDR2 SFDVKD, per germline. The sample belongs to a study of blood T cell repertoires in COVID-19.

This clonotype was sampled from a human donor in a cohort sampled during active COVID-19. This rearrangement joins TRBV24-1 to TRBJ2-1; a weak D match, TRBD1 (5 bases). Source material: peripheral blood. The CDR3 region has the DNA TGTGCCACCGGGGCTGGCGCGAACAATGAGCAGTTCTTC. Residues: CATGAGANNEQFF.